One and the same sample provided the 28 T cell receptor beta chains below, sequenced in a study of T cells in Graves' hyperthyroidism and ophthalmopathy. Researchers took RNA transcripts and amplified the TCR beta CDR3 regions from them. The HTBI primer set was used in a first-round RT-PCR of the TCR CDR3. TCRdb called the multiplex PCR reads again in MiXCR, with one record for every CDR3 protein. The sample includes about 570,000 distinct CDR3 sequences, under 60% seen only once; the top ten take over 15%. Sequenced material: peripheral blood or thyroid tissue (not recorded which). The origin of the receptors is an adult woman with Graves' disease, either hyperthyroidism or ophthalmopathy (not recorded which).

As to this clonotype: This could be a read error, since a much larger clone is one nucleotide away. The chain recombines TRBV12-3 or TRBV12-4 with TRBJ2-7; no definite D call. With 5 bases removed from V and 3 bases from J, the gap between germline ends came to 17 bases. This CDR3 is built from 15 residues. The CDR3 loop reads CASSPNCRGVYEQYF. In DNA, the CDR3 is TGTGCCAGCAGTCCAAACTGCAGAGGAGTCTACGAGCAGTACTTC.

This clonotype has a handful of counts. The CDR3 bases are TGTGCCAGCAGGGAACTCGGACAGGACTATGGCTACACCTTC. It yields the protein CASRELGQDYGYTF. This sequence joins TRBV7-9 and TRBJ1-2; 7 positions match TRBD1. The germline CDR1 and CDR2 sequences are SEHNR and FQNEAQ (reference sequence). This CDR3 has 14 amino acids. The ends lost 6 bases at V and 3 bases at J; junction bases unmatched: 7.

This clonotype was found many times. The rearrangement joins TRBV2 to TRBJ1-1, with a tentative D call TRBD1 (6 bases). This CDR3 is built from 14 residues. Germline values: CDR1 SNHLY, CDR2 FYNNEI. Trimming stripped 5 bases from V and 3 bases from J, with 13 bases between. Here the CDR3 DNA reads TGTGCCAGCAGTCCCCCAGGGGCTTACACTGAAGCTTTCTTT. Translating gives CASSPPGAYTEAFF. The full variable domain, its missing parts supplied by reference TRBV2 and TRBJ1-1, is EPEVTQTPSHQVTQMGQEVILRCVPISNHLYFYWYRQILGQKVEFLVSFYNNEISEKSEIFDDQFSVERPDGSNFTLKIRSTKLEDSAMYFCASSPPGAYTEAFFGQGTRLTVV.

V gene TRBV7-2 combines with J gene TRBJ1-5; D not resolved. The CDR3 has 15 amino acids. V lost 5 bases and J lost 4, with 15 bases in between. CDR1 is SGHTA, CDR2 FQGNSA, per germline. Here the CDR3 reads CASSTIWSNNQPQHF. CDR3 DNA: TGTGCCAGCAGCACCATATGGTCGAATAATCAGCCCCAGCATTTT.

At least ten counts were recorded for this clonotype. The genes are TRBV20-1 and TRBJ2-7, with TRBD2 identical over 11 bases. The trim removed 6 bases at V and 2 bases at J, leaving 12 bases unmatched. This CDR3 has 16 residues. Germline lookup yields CDR1 DFQATT and CDR2 SNEGSKA (reference sequence). The CDR3 DNA reads as TGCAGTGCACCGAACGTCGGGACTAGCGGCGCCTACGAGCAGTACTTC. It yields the protein CSAPNVGTSGAYEQYF.

The table lists this clonotype with many counts. This sequence joins TRBV5-1 and TRBJ1-2; maybe TRBD1 (6 bases). V lost 0 bases, J lost 5 bases, and 11 bases lay in between. The CDR3 consists of 14 residues. Germline CDR1 and CDR2: SGHRS and YFSETQ. In nucleotides, the CDR3 is TGCGCCAGCAGCTTGGGGGACACTATGTATGGCTACACCTTC. Protein product: CASSLGDTMYGYTF.

The table lists this clonotype with a few counts. J is TRBJ2-5 and V is TRBV10-3; D tentatively fits TRBD1 or TRBD2 (5 bases each). The CDR3 runs 15 residues. Germline V CDR1 and CDR2: ENHRY, SYGVKD. V was shortened by 4 bases and J by 1 base, with 13 bases between the two germline ends. The CDR3 sequence is CAISARGRSQETQYF. The CDR3 nucleotides are TGTGCCATCAGTGCTCGGGGACGGAGCCAAGAGACCCAGTACTTC.

The sample holds a few counts of this clonotype. This could be a read error, since a much larger clone is one nucleotide away. Since no conserved phenylalanine or tryptophan closes the CDR3, a read error is the likely cause. The V call is TRBV12-3 or TRBV12-4, the J call TRBJ1-1; D is unresolved. The length of the CDR3 is 13 residues. V shed 5 bases and J shed 2 bases, with 9 bases lying between them. This CDR3 is CASSEGFNTEAFL. CDR3 nucleotide sequence: TGTGCCAGCAGTGAAGGGTTTAACACTGAAGCTTTCCTT.

This sequence joins TRBV3-1 and TRBJ1-1; a weak D match, TRBD1 (6 bases). Germline CDR1 is LGHDT and CDR2 is YNNKEL (reference sequence). V was clipped by 3 bases and J by 2 bases, with 19 bases between them. The CDR3 runs to 17 residues. CDR3 in amino acids: CASSHGGWDTENTEAFF. The CDR3 nucleotides read TGTGCCAGCAGCCATGGAGGATGGGACACGGAAAACACTGAAGCTTTCTTT.

Ten or more counts support this clonotype. The chain is built from TRBV12-3 or TRBV12-4 and TRBJ1-6, with 9 bases matching TRBD1. The CDR3 runs 15 residues. V dropped 2 bases and J dropped 7; count of bases not matched to a gene: 3. The CDR3, as DNA: TGTGCCAGCAGTTTAACAGACAGGGGGAATTCACCCCTCCACTTT. This codes for CASSLTDRGNSPLHF.

This clonotype was detected only a few times. The J gene is TRBJ1-1, the V gene TRBV30; D is undetermined. The CDR3 is 14 amino acids. V was shortened by 4 bases and J by 0 bases, with 12 bases between the two germline ends. Germline V gene data show CDR1 as GTSNPN and CDR2 as SVGIG (reference sequence). The CDR3 is CAWTQRTLNTEAFF. The CDR3 DNA reads TGTGCCTGGACCCAAAGGACTTTGAACACTGAAGCTTTCTTT.

This clonotype was seen repeatedly, ten times or more. The rearrangement links TRBV11-2 to TRBJ2-5, with D perhaps being TRBD1 or TRBD2 (5 bases each). This CDR3 is 13 amino acids long. Trimming took off 3 bases at V and 5 bases at J, with 10 bases between the two ends. Looked up from germline, CDR1 is SGHAT and CDR2 is FQNNGV. This CDR3 is CASSFLGAETQYF. In DNA form, the CDR3 reads TGTGCCAGCAGCTTTCTCGGGGCGGAGACCCAGTACTTC.

The chain combines TRBV24-1 with TRBJ1-3; D is unresolved. With 9 bases removed from V and 4 bases from J, the gap between germline ends came to 12 bases. Germline lookup yields CDR1 KGHDR and CDR2 SFDVKD. The CDR3 length is 13 residues. In DNA form, the CDR3 reads TGTGCCACCCATGGACCGGGGGGAAACACCATATATTTT. As protein: CATHGPGGNTIYF.

This chain connects TRBV19 to TRBJ1-1; no clear D gene. Trimming stripped 10 bases from V and 0 bases from J, with 18 bases between. The CDR3 sequence is 15 residues long. Germline assignment: CDR1 LNHDA and CDR2 SQIVND (reference sequence). DNA for the CDR3: TGTGCCACCAGACAAGGACTTCGGATGAACACTGAAGCTTTCTTT. This sequence encodes CATRQGLRMNTEAFF.

The CDR3, as DNA: TGTGCCAGCAGCTTAGGAGGGGGTGGGGACTATGGCTACACCTTC. Protein product: CASSLGGGGDYGYTF. The rearrangement links TRBV7-9 to TRBJ1-2; D is perhaps TRBD1 (6 bases). Trimming cost V 1 base and J 3 bases, with 12 bases left between them. Germline V gene sequence: CDR1 SEHNR, CDR2 FQNEAQ (reference sequence). The CDR3 runs to 15 residues.

This rearrangement joins TRBV19 to TRBJ1-2; D is uncertain. The CDR3 is made up of 14 amino acids. Trimming stripped 7 bases from V and 4 bases from J, with 16 bases between. CDR1 is LNHDA, CDR2 SQIVND, per germline (reference sequence). The CDR3 reads CASISRASLYGYTF. The CDR3 DNA is TGTGCCAGTATCTCGCGTGCCAGCCTCTATGGCTACACCTTC.

V is TRBV29-1 and J is TRBJ2-7; D not certain. There are 11 residues in the CDR3. CDR1 SQVTM and CDR2 ANQGSEA come from the germline V gene. V lost 6 bases and J 6 bases, leaving 12 bases between the germline ends. The CDR3 DNA follows: TGCAGCGTCGCGATCGGCGGCGAGCAGTACTTC. It specifies CSVAIGGEQYF.

The CDR3 DNA sequence: TGTGCCACCAGCAGACCCACTGAAGCTTTCTTT. Its translation is CATSRPTEAFF. The chain has TRBV15 and TRBJ1-1; D is unclear. The CDR3 consists of 11 residues. The V end was cut by 2 bases, the J end by 4 bases, with 2 bases between. The germline CDR1 and CDR2 sequences are LNHNV and YYDKDF (reference sequence).

This clonotype was found many times. V is TRBV30 and J is TRBJ1-1; D is ambiguous. The CDR3 runs 12 residues. Germline V gives CDR1 GTSNPN, CDR2 SVGIG (reference sequence). V was clipped by 1 base and J by 8 bases, with 11 bases between them. CDR3 protein: CAWSGGESEAFF. CDR3 nucleotide sequence: TGTGCCTGGAGTGGTGGGGAATCAGAAGCTTTCTTT.

The V call is TRBV11-1, the J call TRBJ1-5; D remains ambiguous. CDR3 length: 17 residues. Germline CDR1 is SGHAT and CDR2 is FQDESV (reference sequence). Trimming pared 6 bases from V and 0 bases from J, leaving 18 bases between. The CDR3 spells CASSLAPFRYSNQPQHF. The CDR3 DNA follows: TGTGCCAGCAGTCTTGCCCCTTTTAGGTATAGCAATCAGCCCCAGCATTTT.

This clonotype came up many times. The V gene is TRBV20-1, the J gene TRBJ1-2, with 8 bases identical to TRBD1. CDR3 length: 14 amino acids. CDR1 is DFQATT, CDR2 SNEGSKA, per germline (reference sequence). Germline trimming cut 8 bases from V and 4 bases from J; bases unmatched to any gene: 12. The DNA for the CDR3 is TGCAGTCTTGGACCAGGGGGCTCCCGCTATGGCTACACCTTC. Translating it yields CSLGPGGSRYGYTF.

The chain combines TRBV29-1 with TRBJ2-6; 8 nucleotides agree with TRBD1. Germline-derived CDR1 and CDR2 are SQVTM and ANQGSEA. The CDR3 has 14 amino acids. Losses at the gene ends were 7 bases for V and 2 bases for J; bases not matched to a gene: 4. The CDR3 loop is CSASDRAGANVLTF. CDR3 bases: TGCAGCGCATCGGACAGGGCTGGGGCCAACGTCCTGACTTTC.

The chain carries TRBV28 and TRBJ2-7; 8 bases align to TRBD1. CDR1 and CDR2 (germline): MDHEN, SYDVKM. V shed 5 bases and J 5 bases; nucleotides not matched to a gene: 11. The CDR3 has 15 amino acids. CDR3 in amino acids: CASSKRGQGLDEQYF. Written as DNA, the CDR3 is TGTGCCAGCAGTAAACGCGGACAGGGACTCGACGAGCAGTACTTC.

This clonotype was seen just once. The genes are TRBV5-1 and TRBJ1-2; TRBD1 agrees at 9 bases. This CDR3 comprises 15 residues. Germline CDR1 and CDR2: SGHRS and YFSETQ. With 2 bases clipped from V and 6 bases from J, the junction kept 8 bases outside the gene matches. In nucleotides, the CDR3 is TGCGCCAGCAGCTTATCCGGGACAGGGTACGATGGCTACACCTTC. Residues: CASSLSGTGYDGYTF.

This clonotype was picked up many times. The V gene is TRBV7-2, the J gene TRBJ2-7; 7 bases are a match to TRBD1. Germline V gene lookup returns CDR1 SGHTA and CDR2 FQGNSA. After removal of 5 bases from V and 6 bases from J, the junction contained 13 bases not matched to a gene. This CDR3 region has 15 residues. This CDR3 reads CASSPSWDRGREQYF. The CDR3 DNA reads as TGTGCCAGCAGCCCCTCCTGGGACAGAGGTCGCGAGCAGTACTTC. Supplemented by reference TRBV7-2 and TRBJ2-7, the full variable domain reads GAGVSQSPSNKVTEKGKDVELRCDPISGHTALYWYRQSLGQGLEFLIYFQGNSAPDKSGLPSDRFSAERTGGSVSTLTIQRTQQEDSAVYLCASSPSWDRGREQYFGPGTRLTVT.

The chain couples TRBV10-3 to TRBJ2-7; 9 nucleotides match TRBD2. With 2 bases clipped from V and 3 bases from J, the junction kept 5 bases outside the gene matches. CDR1 ENHRY and CDR2 SYGVKD come from the germline V gene. The CDR3 is made up of 15 amino acids. CDR3 sequence (DNA): TGTGCCATCAGTGAGAGGCTAGCGGGGAACTACGAGCAGTACTTC. Translation: CAISERLAGNYEQYF.

This clonotype was picked up many times. This chain connects TRBV24-1 to TRBJ2-2; D perhaps matches TRBD2 (5 bases). V was trimmed by 6 bases and J by 6 bases, leaving 19 bases between them. Germline V lookup: CDR1 KGHDR, CDR2 SFDVKD. CDR3 length: 16 residues. CDR3 in amino acids: CATSSPSGVSAGELFF. The DNA for the CDR3 is TGTGCCACCAGTTCCCCTTCCGGGGTGAGCGCCGGGGAGCTGTTTTTT.

The chain has TRBV15 and TRBJ2-5, with D possibly TRBD2 on 5 matching bases. There are 16 residues in the CDR3. Germline CDR1 LNHNV, CDR2 YYDKDF (reference sequence). The ends were cut back, 0 bases at V and 9 bases at J, with 20 bases in the middle. This CDR3 reads CATSRDRGGGNQPQYF. In nucleotides, the CDR3 is TGTGCCACCAGCAGAGATCGGGGTGGTGGAAATCAGCCCCAGTACTTC.